The rows below give T cell receptor beta chains drawn from one sample of a study of control samples from healthy donors and cancer patients. Profiling relied on immunoSEQ multiplex PCR, and the TCRdb table lists in-frame clones only, not all of them. Seen in this sample are about 200,000 clones; the ten most common clones hold approximately 2.2%. The material sequenced was blood. The receptors were sampled from a woman aged 30 to 39 in good health. CDR3s include the opening cysteine and the closing phenylalanine or tryptophan. The D gene is left open where the match is weak.

V gene	D gene	CDR3 length	J gene	CDR3 protein	CDR3 DNA
TRBV27	NA	15	TRBJ1-1	CASSSQVGSETEAFF	TGTGCCAGCAGTTCCCAGGTGGGCTCGGAGACTGAAGCTTTCTTT
TRBV6-1	NA	11	TRBJ1-2	CASSEVDGYTF	TGTGCCAGCAGTGAAGTAGATGGCTACACCTTC
TRBV4-1	NA	13	TRBJ2-7	CASSQWDGTEQYF	TGCGCCAGCAGCCAATGGGACGGGACCGAGCAGTACTTC
TRBV6-4	NA	14	TRBJ1-1	CASSDAGGNTEAFF	TGTGCCAGCAGTGACGCCGGAGGGAACACTGAAGCTTTCTTT
TRBV25-1	NA	15	TRBJ2-2	CASSVLLGVPGELFF	TGTGCCAGCAGTGTTTTGTTAGGGGTTCCCGGGGAGCTGTTTTTT
TRBV5-6	NA	13	TRBJ2-3	CASSFTGADTQYF	TGTGCCAGCAGCTTTACAGGTGCAGATACGCAGTATTTT
TRBV27	NA	15	TRBJ2-7	CASSLFLGREYEQYF	TGTGCCAGCAGTTTATTCCTCGGCAGGGAATACGAGCAGTACTTC
TRBV6-5	NA	14	TRBJ1-5	CASSSGQNHQPQHF	TGTGCCAGCAGTTCAGGACAGAATCATCAGCCCCAGCATTTT
TRBV6-5	NA	16	TRBJ1-2	CASSYSIMAGLYGYTF	TGTGCCAGCAGTTACTCGATAATGGCGGGACTCTATGGCTACACCTTC
TRBV29-1	NA	12	TRBJ1-2	CSTRDNEYGYTF	TGCAGCACCCGGGACAATGAGTATGGCTACACCTTC
TRBV5-4	NA	13	TRBJ1-5	CASSLGARQPQHF	TGTGCCAGCAGCTTGGGGGCGCGTCAGCCCCAGCATTTT
TRBV21-1	NA	16	TRBJ1-6	CASSSWRGQVVSPLHF	TGTGCCAGCAGCTCTTGGCGGGGACAGGTCGTTTCACCCCTCCACTTT
TRBV29-1	TRBD1	14	TRBJ1-2	CSVTGTGSNYGYTF	TGCAGCGTTACCGGGACAGGTTCTAACTATGGCTACACCTTC
TRBV28	NA	12	TRBJ1-3	CASLSSGNTIYF	TGTGCCAGCCTGTCCTCCGGAAACACCATATATTTT
TRBV15	NA	15	TRBJ1-5	CATSGSIGSNQPQHF	TGTGCCACCAGCGGTTCAATCGGTAGCAATCAGCCCCAGCATTTT
TRBV7-9	NA	15	TRBJ2-7	CASSSGKVSSYEQYF	TGTGCCAGCAGCTCAGGGAAGGTTAGCTCCTACGAGCAGTACTTC
TRBV29-1	NA	13	TRBJ2-7	CSVGRDYPYEQYF	TGCAGCGTTGGACGGGATTATCCCTACGAGCAGTACTTC
TRBV27	TRBD1	15	TRBJ1-2	CASSLWGQGGYGYTF	TGTGCCAGCAGTTTATGGGGGCAGGGGGGCTATGGCTACACCTTC
TRBV5-6	NA	15	TRBJ1-1	CASSPDPTGRSEAFF	TGTGCCAGCAGCCCTGACCCCACAGGGAGATCTGAAGCTTTCTTT
TRBV6-2/TRBV6-3	NA	12	TRBJ2-5	CASSYTGETQYF	TGTGCCAGCAGTTACACCGGGGAGACCCAGTACTTC
TRBV23-1	NA	15	TRBJ1-4	CASSQSTDMGEKLFF	TGCGCCAGCAGTCAATCGACGGATATGGGCGAAAAACTGTTTTTT
TRBV18	TRBD1	14	TRBJ1-1	CASSPTGGRTEAFF	TGTGCCAGCTCACCAACAGGGGGTCGCACTGAAGCTTTCTTT